A selection of T cell receptor beta chains follows, all from one sample in a study of T-cell memory formation after mild COVID-19. TCRdb re-called the 5' RACE reads through MiXCR, storing one row per CDR3 protein. The sample shows around 300,000 distinct CDR3 sequences, around an eighth of them seen only once. The sample was PBMCs or a T cell subset sorted from them (not recorded which). These receptor sequences come from a man younger than 35 who had mild COVID-19 (a few samples of this study predate the infection). Cell type and time point are not known. Both conserved end residues are part of each CDR3. The order of the fields is V gene, clone size, D gene, J gene, CDR3 DNA, CDR3 protein. D genes are given only for firm matches. Clone size, where shown, is once, few, many, or a class for clones that have expanded.

TRBV10-3,many,TRBD1,TRBJ2-1,TGTGCCATCAGTCCCGGGACAGGGACCTACAATGAGCAGTTCTTC,CAISPGTGTYNEQFF
TRBV4-1,many,TRBD2,TRBJ2-1,TGCGCCAGCAGCCAAGGGGAGGGATGGGGTACCAATGAGCAGTTCTTC,CASSQGEGWGTNEQFF
TRBV6-5,NA,TRBD1,TRBJ1-2,TGTGCCAGCAGTTCCCCAACAGGGGTAAATGGCTACACCTTC,CASSSPTGVNGYTF
TRBV27,NA,NA,TRBJ1-5,TGTGCCAGCAGTTTATTCGCGGGAACGAGCAATCAGCCCCAGCATTTT,CASSLFAGTSNQPQHF
TRBV20-1,NA,NA,TRBJ1-1,TGCAGTGCTAGAGATCCGGGGATGAACACTGAAGCTTTCTTT,CSARDPGMNTEAFF
TRBV20-1,NA,NA,TRBJ1-2,TGCAGTGCGGCTAACAGGATCTTC,CSAANRIF
TRBV11-2,NA,NA,TRBJ2-7,TGTGCCAGCAGCTTAAAGAAACTGTTCGGGGCCAGCTCCTACGAGCAGTACTTC,CASSLKKLFGASSYEQYF
TRBV6-2/TRBV6-3,NA,TRBD1,TRBJ1-5,TGTGCCAGCAGACCCGGACAGGGGGCATGGCAGCCCCAGCATTTT,CASRPGQGAWQPQHF
TRBV6-1,NA,NA,TRBJ2-7,TGTGCCAGCAGGGGACGGATCCGAACCTACGAGCAGTACTTC,CASRGRIRTYEQYF
TRBV4-1,NA,NA,TRBJ2-3,TGCGCCAGCAGCCAAGGGCTACCCCACTACACAGATACGCAGTATTTT,CASSQGLPHYTDTQYF
TRBV10-3,few,TRBD1,TRBJ2-1,TGTGCCATCGGACAGGGGGGTGAGCAGTTCTTC,CAIGQGGEQFF
TRBV28,few,TRBD1,TRBJ2-1,TGTGCCAGCAGAAAGACAGGGGTAGGTGAGCAGTTCTTC,CASRKTGVGEQFF